This TCR beta chain came from a study of blood T cell repertoires in COVID-19. Turning to the study itself: Researchers got acute and convalescent COVID-19 samples from the United States, Italy and Spain.

TCRdb's table, derived via immunoSEQ multiplex PCR, lists solely in-frame clones and lacks some. The sample contains some 700,000 clones, about 87% of which appear only once. Trimming took 4 bases from V and 4 from J, leaving 14 bases between them. Germline CDR1 is SEHNR and CDR2 is FQNEAQ (reference sequence). This CDR3 contains 15 residues. The source is a woman under 30 with acute or convalescent COVID-19. The chain recombines TRBV7-9 with TRBJ2-1, with D tentatively TRBD1 (6 bases). The sample comprised peripheral blood. In DNA, the CDR3 is TGTGCCAGCAGCTCGCGTGTGGGGGCATACAATGAGCAGTTCTTC. Its protein product is CASSSRVGAYNEQFF.